The T cell receptor beta chain under discussion was sequenced for a study of regulatory T cells in long-lasting Graves disease. As for the study in general: Graves' patients (newly diagnosed) had been on antithyroid drugs under 3 months.

The table lists this clonotype with many counts. TCR beta libraries were built with iRepertoire HTBI primers and Arm-PCR of CDR3 regions. TCRdb called the multiplex PCR reads again in MiXCR, with one record for every CDR3 protein. This table holds a few hundred thousand distinct CDR3 sequences, roughly 14% found once. The sample's time point: newly diagnosed GD, antithyroid drugs for less than 3 months. PBMC RNA served as the TCR library source. The CDR3 sequence is 13 residues long. V lost 0 bases, J lost 4 bases, and 9 bases lay in between. Germline V gives CDR1 DFQATT, CDR2 SNEGSKA (reference sequence). The sample was also reused in another study, on T cells in Graves' hyperthyroidism and ophthalmopathy.

The receptor's source is a man aged 25 to 45 with Graves disease. The genes are TRBV20-1 and TRBJ1-1; TRBD1 is a possible D gene (5 bases). The specimen comprised peripheral blood mononuclear cells (PBMCs), sampled at new diagnosis, from a patient treated with antithyroid drugs. The CDR3: CSARDGGITEAFF. The DNA for the CDR3 is TGCAGTGCTAGAGATGGGGGGATCACTGAAGCTTTCTTT.